Listed below are T cell receptor beta chains from one sample, sequenced in a study of cytomegalovirus exposure and HLA in healthy donors. The data were produced by immunoSEQ multiplex PCR, yet TCRdb's version contains in-frame clones alone and is incomplete. This sample has roughly 120,000 clones, with about 59% found just once. Sequenced input: PBMCs. The receptors derive from a woman between 35 and 50 years old in good health and CMV-seropositive. The CDR3 runs from the conserved cysteine through the conserved F or W. A D gene is named only where the DNA matches it firmly. Clone size is given for some rows only: seen once, a few or many times, or a class if the clone is expanded.

d_call	clone_size	v_call	j_call	cdr3_length	cdr3_aa	cdr3_nt
TRBD2	few	TRBV5-6	TRBJ2-1	16	CASSPPGLAENNEQFF	TGTGCCAGCAGCCCCCCGGGACTAGCGGAGAACAATGAGCAGTTCTTC
NA	once	TRBV28	TRBJ2-1	15	CASSTSRNRDYEQFF	TGTGCCAGCAGTACATCGCGGAACAGGGATTATGAGCAGTTCTTC
NA	NA	TRBV5-1	TRBJ2-5	13	CASSLGSQETQYF	TGCGCCAGCAGCTTGGGCAGCCAAGAGACCCAGTACTTC
NA	NA	TRBV6-5	TRBJ2-7	15	CASSRMGRPPYEQYF	TGTGCCAGCAGTCGGATGGGCAGGCCTCCCTACGAGCAGTACTTC
TRBD1	once	TRBV19	TRBJ1-5	19	CASSRSGQGTPPQDQPQHF	TGTGCCAGTAGTAGGTCGGGACAGGGGACCCCACCCCAGGATCAGCCCCAGCATTTT
TRBD2	few	TRBV13	TRBJ2-3	17	CASSSRTGTRSQDTQYF	TGTGCCAGCAGCTCAAGGACCGGGACTAGGTCCCAAGATACGCAGTATTTT
NA	NA	TRBV7-9	TRBJ2-3	11	CASILQYTQYF	TGTGCCAGCATCCTACAGTATACGCAGTATTTT
TRBD2	NA	TRBV27	TRBJ2-2	14	CASSSGTSGGELFF	TGTGCCAGCAGTTCAGGGACTAGCGGCGGGGAGCTGTTTTTT
NA	NA	TRBV4-3	TRBJ2-5	14	CASSQDQPGETQYF	TGCGCCAGCAGCCAAGATCAGCCAGGAGAGACCCAGTACTTC
TRBD1	NA	TRBV7-9	TRBJ1-5	16	CASSLDRGQRDQPQHF	TGTGCCAGCAGCTTAGACCGGGGACAGCGTGATCAGCCCCAGCATTTT
TRBD2	NA	TRBV28	TRBJ2-1	13	CASRRLADNEQFF	TGTGCCAGCCGACGACTAGCGGACAATGAGCAGTTCTTC
NA	NA	TRBV28	TRBJ1-5	14	CASTGFFGEQPQHF	TGTGCCAGCACTGGGTTCTTCGGGGAACAGCCCCAGCATTTT
TRBD2	few	TRBV7-2	TRBJ2-7	14	CASTGGAGGYEQYF	TGTGCCAGCACCGGGGGGGCGGGAGGTTACGAGCAGTACTTC
TRBD1	NA	TRBV2	TRBJ2-3	13	CASYGQGADTQYF	TGTGCCAGCTATGGACAGGGGGCAGATACGCAGTATTTT
NA	NA	TRBV2	TRBJ1-2	12	CASKTDFEGYTF	TGTGCCAGTAAGACAGACTTTGAAGGCTACACCTTC
NA	NA	TRBV7-8	TRBJ2-1	14	CASSLGGVDNEQFF	TGTGCCAGCAGCTTAGGGGGGGTCGACAATGAGCAGTTCTTC
NA	once	TRBV7-2	TRBJ2-1	15	CASSLNGGSYNEQFF	TGTGCCAGCAGCTTAAATGGCGGCTCCTACAATGAGCAGTTCTTC
TRBD2	NA	TRBV4-1	TRBJ2-3	15	CASSRTSGSADTQYF	TGCGCCAGCAGCCGTACTAGCGGGAGCGCAGATACGCAGTATTTT
TRBD2	NA	TRBV30	TRBJ2-7	12	CAWSLWEGEQYF	TGTGCCTGGAGTCTCTGGGAGGGCGAGCAGTACTTC
NA	NA	TRBV6-6	TRBJ1-5	15	CASTQRGFSNQPQHF	TGTGCCAGCACCCAGAGAGGGTTTAGCAATCAGCCCCAGCATTTT
TRBD2	NA	TRBV10-3	TRBJ2-5	16	CAISVGLAEHQETQYF	TGTGCCATCAGTGTTGGACTAGCGGAGCACCAAGAGACCCAGTACTTC
NA	NA	TRBV7-6	TRBJ2-3	13	CASSPPGTDTQYF	TGTGCCAGCAGCCCCCCGGGAACAGATACGCAGTATTTT
NA	NA	TRBV7-8	TRBJ1-5	14	CASTLAARNQPQHF	TGTGCCAGCACCCTAGCGGCCCGCAATCAGCCCCAGCATTTT
NA	NA	TRBV7-9	TRBJ1-1	14	CASSSRGAGTEAFF	TGTGCCAGCAGCTCCCGGGGCGCGGGGACTGAAGCTTTCTTT
TRBD1	NA	TRBV25-1	TRBJ2-6	15	CASRTGNSGANVLTF	TGTGCCAGCCGGACAGGGAATTCTGGGGCCAACGTCCTGACTTTC
TRBD1	NA	TRBV9	TRBJ1-1	16	CASSFGTGGENTEAFF	TGTGCCAGCAGCTTCGGGACAGGGGGCGAGAACACTGAAGCTTTCTTT
NA	few	TRBV7-9	TRBJ2-7	12	CASSLGAYEQYF	TGTGCCAGCAGCTTAGGAGCCTACGAGCAGTACTTC
NA	NA	TRBV4-3	TRBJ1-4	18	CASSLGGWAKSGNEKLFF	TGCGCCAGCAGCTTGGGGGGGTGGGCAAAATCGGGTAATGAAAAACTGTTTTTT
NA	NA	TRBV7-2	TRBJ2-7	12	CASSSPPGEQYF	TGTGCCAGCAGCTCACCCCCAGGCGAGCAGTACTTC
NA	NA	TRBV7-2	TRBJ2-1	17	CASSLPTTGSSYNEQFF	TGTGCCAGCAGCTTACCGACAACAGGGAGCTCCTACAATGAGCAGTTCTTC
NA	few	TRBV7-2	TRBJ2-7	15	CASSPVRRLGYEQYF	TGTGCCAGCAGCCCCGTCAGGAGGCTAGGCTACGAGCAGTACTTC